The T cell receptor beta chain described here comes from a study of blood T cell repertoires in COVID-19 (dated by TCRdb to 2019 to 2021). The study in broad terms: Samples from collaborators originated in the United States, Italy and Spain and spanned both the acute and convalescent phases of COVID-19. The material from the prospective study consisted of cDNA or gDNA derived from T cells, B-cell-depleted T cells, or PBMCs. The dataset comprised deeply sampled blood TCRbeta repertoires from subjects exposed to, actively infected with, or recovered from COVID-19. A freely available public database, intended as a resource for researchers studying the immune response to SARS-CoV-2, is where the repertoires were released. The samples were drawn from two sources: the first 160 participants of the ongoing ImmuneRACE study, and 950 to 1,500 subjects contributed by 6 global collaborators. The sample metadata nearly always contained a de-identified subject ID, COVID-19 status, age in years and sex. Where available, HLA class I and class II types were taken from metadata supplied by the sample provider and were not determined by assay-based typing. What the research found in general, with its limitations: The quantity of clinical and demographic metadata differed by source and by participant and was supplied without curation.

TCRbeta CDR3 regions were amplified from genomic DNA by means of the immunoSEQ Assay, a bias-controlled multiplex PCR. Per the authors' processing: The number of nucleated cells in each sample was estimated by amplification of reference gene primers within the assay. To quantify the absolute abundance of each unique TCRbeta CDR3 rearrangement, sequence reads were collapsed and filtered. Productive Simpson clonality was computed per sample as the square root of Simpson's diversity index over productive rearrangements. TCRdb retrieved this table from immuneACCESS and kept in-frame rearrangements only. Not all clones are present; in checked studies, unresolved V genes account for under half, and no reason is known for the remainder. The DNA gave D and trimming, while V, J and clone size come from that table. Present in this sample are 75,000 to 90,000 clones, 80% of which were seen just once. The top ten clonotypes cover approximately 12% of the sample.

Whole blood was collected in K2EDTA tubes by collaborating institutions according to the institutions' own protocols. For TCRbeta analysis, collaborators shipped samples in one of three forms: frozen whole blood, isolated PBMCs, or DNA extracted from either of those sample types. Per the germline V gene, ENHRY is the CDR1 and SYGVKD is the CDR2. The CDR3, cysteine through phenylalanine, is 14 amino acids long. The read is trimmed to its CDR3 DNA, 42 bases read in frame from base 1. V lost 9 bases and J lost 3 bases, and the count of bases not matched to a germline gene is 4. Comment on this clone: Its antigen target is currently unknown. No base quality information exists; no much larger clone differs at one position.

The rearrangement combines TRBV10-3 with TRBJ2-3; the central 12 bases match TRBD2. The receptor was derived from a woman between 40 and 50 years old with active or convalescent COVID-19. Specimen: peripheral blood. For the CDR3, the sequence is CAIGLAGRTDTQYF. The DNA is as follows: TGTGCCATTGGACTAGCGGGGCGGACAGATACGCAGTATTTT.